A selection of T cell receptor beta chains follows, all from one sample in a study of identical twins. TCRdb fed the 5' RACE reads into MiXCR, producing one record per CDR3 protein. Altogether fewer than 650,000 distinct CDR3 sequences are present, 7% to 7.5% being singletons, with the ten largest covering around 1.6%. The same sample was also studied in work on yellow fever vaccine responses in identical twins.

The sample was PBMCs. The receptors were sampled from a young woman in good health. Each CDR3 is given with its conserved first and last residue. D genes are given only for firm matches. Only part of the rows carry a size: once, few, many, or a class if the clone is expanded.

>TRBJ2-1|TRBV11-2|.|TRBD2
TGTGCCAGCAGCCAAATAGCGGGGGAGGGCAATGAGCAGTTCTTC
CASSQIAGEGNEQFF
>TRBJ2-5|TRBV21-1|many|.
TGTGCCAGCAGCAAAAGGTTGGCAGGGGGTCACCAAGAGACCCAGTACTTC
CASSKRLAGGHQETQYF
>TRBJ2-1|TRBV12-3/TRBV12-4|few|.
TGTGCCAGCAGTTTCACTTTAGAAACAGTGCTATACTACAATGAGCAGTTCTTC
CASSFTLETVLYYNEQFF
>TRBJ1-2|TRBV7-9|few|.
TGTGCCAGCAGCGGGAATCTTGGGTATGGCTACACCTTC
CASSGNLGYGYTF
>TRBJ2-5|TRBV4-1|many|.
TGCGCCAGCAGCCCTTCAAAGGGCCAAGAGACCCAGTACTTC
CASSPSKGQETQYF
>TRBJ2-7|TRBV12-3/TRBV12-4|many|.
TGTGCCAGCAGTTTAGACAGCGCCTCCTACGAGCAGTACTTC
CASSLDSASYEQYF
>TRBJ2-7|TRBV19|.|.
TGTGCCAGCCAGAACGGAGGGGGATACGAGCAGTACTTC
CASQNGGGYEQYF
>TRBJ2-1|TRBV5-1|.|TRBD1
TGCGCCAGCAGCTCACGGACAGGGACGATATACAATGAGCAGTTCTTC
CASSSRTGTIYNEQFF
>TRBJ2-7|TRBV14|many|.
TGTGCCAGCAGCCCCCAGAGCTCCTACGAGCAGTACTTC
CASSPQSSYEQYF
>TRBJ2-7|TRBV10-3|many|TRBD2
TGTGCCATCAGTGAGGTGGGTAGCGGGAGCTACGAGCAGTACTTC
CAISEVGSGSYEQYF
>TRBJ1-4|TRBV3-1|few|.
TGTGCCAGCAGCCTTCATGAAAAACTGTTTTTT
CASSLHEKLFF
>TRBJ2-3|TRBV10-2|few|.
TGCGCCAGCGGGCGCCTTCTGTTAGCAACCCCAACGATTGATACGCAGTATTTT
CASGRLLLATPTIDTQYF
>TRBJ2-5|TRBV5-1|many|TRBD2
TGCGCCAGCAGCTTGGTTCCTAGCGGGGGGCCGCAAGAGACCCAGTACTTC
CASSLVPSGGPQETQYF
>TRBJ2-1|TRBV28|few|.
TGTGCCAGCAGTTTATATCGGACAGACAATGAGCAGTTCTTC
CASSLYRTDNEQFF
>TRBJ1-1|TRBV7-2|few|.
TGTGCCAGCAGTTATATCCGGGGGACTGAAGCTTTCTTT
CASSYIRGTEAFF
>TRBJ2-3|TRBV20-1|few|.
TGCAGTGCTAGAGATCCCAGAGGCACAGATACGCAGTATTTT
CSARDPRGTDTQYF
>TRBJ2-7|TRBV5-5|few|TRBD1
TGTGCCAGCAGCAACCGGGACAGGGGCTACGAGCAGTACTTC
CASSNRDRGYEQYF
>TRBJ2-1|TRBV29-1|.|TRBD2
TGCAGCGTTGGACCGGGACTAGCTGCGAATGAGCAGTTCTTC
CSVGPGLAANEQFF
>TRBJ2-7|TRBV5-6|few|.
TGTGCCAGCCAGCTAGGAGGGAGCCCCTACGAGCAGTACTTC
CASQLGGSPYEQYF
>TRBJ2-1|TRBV3-1|.|.
TGTGCCAGCAGCCAAGGGGTCAGGGGCCACAATGAGCAGTTCTTC
CASSQGVRGHNEQFF
>TRBJ1-6|TRBV5-1|few|TRBD1
TGCGCCAGCAGCTTGCCCGACAGGGGGCGCGTTAATTCACCCCTCCACTTT
CASSLPDRGRVNSPLHF
>TRBJ2-7|TRBV29-1|many|TRBD2
TGCAGCGTTGGGGCTAGCGGGATCGGCAGCTCCTACGAGCAGTACTTC
CSVGASGIGSSYEQYF
>TRBJ2-2|TRBV5-1|many|.
TGCGCCAGCAGCTTAATGACAGGGAACACCGGGGAGCTGTTTTTT
CASSLMTGNTGELFF
>TRBJ2-1|TRBV20-1|many|.
TGCAGTGCTCCTACTAGCCGGGGAGAGCAGTTCTTC
CSAPTSRGEQFF
>TRBJ2-7|TRBV28|many|TRBD2
TGTGCCAGCAGTTTTTCCCAGGCTAGCGGAAACTACGAGCAGTACTTC
CASSFSQASGNYEQYF
>TRBJ1-2|TRBV7-9|few|.
TGTGCCAGCAGCTCCCGACAGGACCTATATGGCTACACCTTC
CASSSRQDLYGYTF
>TRBJ2-7|TRBV9|many|.
TGTGCCAGCAAAAACCTTTATGGGCCCCCTCTAGACGAGCAGTACTTC
CASKNLYGPPLDEQYF
>TRBJ2-1|TRBV5-6|few|.
TGTGCCAGCAGCTTTAGGGGCACAACAGACAATGAGCAGTTCTTC
CASSFRGTTDNEQFF
>TRBJ2-4|TRBV12-3/TRBV12-4|.|.
TGTGCCAGCCTTCGGGGGGGAACAGGGGACATTCAGTACTTC
CASLRGGTGDIQYF
>TRBJ2-5|TRBV6-2/TRBV6-3|once|.
TGTGCCAGCAGTTACTCGATATCGGAGACCCAGTACTTC
CASSYSISETQYF
>TRBJ2-2|TRBV5-1|few|TRBD2
TGCGCCAGCAGCCAGTCGACTAGCGGGAGTGGCGGGGAGCTGTTTTTT
CASSQSTSGSGGELFF
>TRBJ2-1|TRBV20-1|few|TRBD2
TGCAGTGCTAGAGATAGCGTGACTAGCGGGGGGTTGAAGCAGTTCTTC
CSARDSVTSGGLKQFF
>TRBJ1-1|TRBV12-3/TRBV12-4|few|.
TGTGCCAGCAGTTCGGGCGGAACTATGAACACTGAAGCTTTCTTT
CASSSGGTMNTEAFF
>TRBJ2-1|TRBV20-1|few|.
TGCAGTGCTAGATCCCCAGGAGGCAATGAGCAGTTCTTC
CSARSPGGNEQFF
>TRBJ1-1|TRBV3-1|.|TRBD1
TGTGCCAGCAGCCAAGTTTGGACAGGGGGCGCGGGGAACACTGAAGCTTTCTTT
CASSQVWTGGAGNTEAFF
>TRBJ1-4|TRBV5-1|.|TRBD1
TGCGCCAGCAGCGAGATACAGGGGGTGATGGAAGAAAAACTGTTTTTT
CASSEIQGVMEEKLFF
>TRBJ2-1|TRBV7-3|few|.
TGTGCCAGCAGCCTCGAAGGGGCCCATGAGCAGTTCTTC
CASSLEGAHEQFF
>TRBJ2-1|TRBV5-1|few|TRBD1
TGCGCCAGCAGCGGTAAGACGACGGGACAGGGCAATGAGCAGTTCTTC
CASSGKTTGQGNEQFF
>TRBJ2-1|TRBV20-1|few|.
TGCAGTGCTAGAGGCCCACTGGCGGGATTTCTTAATGAGCAGTTCTTC
CSARGPLAGFLNEQFF